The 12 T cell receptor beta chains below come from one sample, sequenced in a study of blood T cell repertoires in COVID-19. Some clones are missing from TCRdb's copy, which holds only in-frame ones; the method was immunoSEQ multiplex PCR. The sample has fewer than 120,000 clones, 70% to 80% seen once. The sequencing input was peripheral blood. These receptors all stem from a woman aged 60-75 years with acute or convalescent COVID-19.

The CDR3 sequence: CASSSTRDSGNTIYF. DNA for the CDR3: TGTGCCAGTAGTTCTACGAGGGACTCTGGAAACACCATATATTTT. The chain combines TRBV19 with TRBJ1-3; D call uncertain. V lost 5 bases, J lost 0 bases, and 11 bases lay in between. The CDR3 length is 15 residues. Germline CDR1 reads LNHDA; CDR2 reads SQIVND (reference sequence).

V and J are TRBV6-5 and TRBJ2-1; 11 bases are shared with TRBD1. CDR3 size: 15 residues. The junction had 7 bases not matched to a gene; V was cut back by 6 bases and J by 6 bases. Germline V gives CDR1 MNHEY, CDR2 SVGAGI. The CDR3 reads CASRSGQGAVNEQFF. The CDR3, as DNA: TGTGCCAGCAGATCCGGACAGGGGGCGGTCAATGAGCAGTTCTTC.

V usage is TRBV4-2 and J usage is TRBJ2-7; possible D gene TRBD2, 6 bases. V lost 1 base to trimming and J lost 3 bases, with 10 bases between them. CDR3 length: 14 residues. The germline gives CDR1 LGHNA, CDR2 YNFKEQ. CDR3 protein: CASSQGTGDYEQYF. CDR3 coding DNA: TGTGCCAGCAGCCAAGGGACGGGGGACTACGAGCAGTACTTC.

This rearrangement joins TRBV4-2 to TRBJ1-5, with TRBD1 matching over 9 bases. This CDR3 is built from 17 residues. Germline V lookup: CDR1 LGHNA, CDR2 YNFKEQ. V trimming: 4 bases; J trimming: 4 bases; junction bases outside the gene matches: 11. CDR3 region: CASSRETTGGLNQPQHF. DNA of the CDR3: TGTGCCAGCAGCCGCGAAACGACAGGGGGGTTGAATCAGCCCCAGCATTTT.

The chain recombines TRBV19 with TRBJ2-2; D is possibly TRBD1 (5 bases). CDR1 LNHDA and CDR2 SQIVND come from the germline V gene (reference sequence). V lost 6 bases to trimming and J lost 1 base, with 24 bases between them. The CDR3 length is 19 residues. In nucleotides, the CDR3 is TGTGCCAGTAGCAAATGGGTCCGGACAAACCCTTGGAACACCGGGGAGCTGTTTTTT. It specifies CASSKWVRTNPWNTGELFF.

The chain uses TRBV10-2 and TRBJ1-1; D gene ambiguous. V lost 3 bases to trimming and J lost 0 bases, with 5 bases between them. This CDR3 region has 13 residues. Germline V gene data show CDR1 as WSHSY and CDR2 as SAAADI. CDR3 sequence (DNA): TGCGCCAGCAGTGACGGGATGAACACTGAAGCTTTCTTT. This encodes CASSDGMNTEAFF.

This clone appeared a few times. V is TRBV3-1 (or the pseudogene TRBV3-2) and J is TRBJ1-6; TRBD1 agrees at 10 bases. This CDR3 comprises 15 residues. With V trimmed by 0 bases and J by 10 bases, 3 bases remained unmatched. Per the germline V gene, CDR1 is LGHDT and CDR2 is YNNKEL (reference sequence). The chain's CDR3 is CASSQEGQGISPLHF. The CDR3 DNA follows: TGTGCCAGCAGCCAAGAGGGACAGGGGATATCACCCCTCCACTTT.

This CDR3 reads CASSFARGGGSAFF. CDR3 DNA sequence: TGTGCCAGCAGTTTTGCAAGGGGCGGGGGGTCGGCTTTCTTT. The chain is built from TRBV27 and TRBJ1-1; weak D call: TRBD1 (5 bases). Germline V gene sequence: CDR1 MNHEY, CDR2 SMNVEV (reference sequence). V lost 3 bases and J lost 11, with 19 bases in between. The CDR3 is made up of 14 amino acids.

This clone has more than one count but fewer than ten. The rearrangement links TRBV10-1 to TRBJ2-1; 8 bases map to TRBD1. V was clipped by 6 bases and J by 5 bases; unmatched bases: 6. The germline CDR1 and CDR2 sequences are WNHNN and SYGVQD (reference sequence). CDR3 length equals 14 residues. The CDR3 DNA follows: TGCGCCAGCAGCACAGGGGGTGTGGACAATGAGCAGTTCTTC. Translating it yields CASSTGGVDNEQFF.

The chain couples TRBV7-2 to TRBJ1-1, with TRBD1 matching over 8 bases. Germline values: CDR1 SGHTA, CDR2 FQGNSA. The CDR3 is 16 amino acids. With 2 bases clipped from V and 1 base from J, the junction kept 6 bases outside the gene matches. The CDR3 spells CASSLRAGTGNTEAFF. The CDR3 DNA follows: TGTGCCAGCAGCTTAAGAGCCGGGACAGGGAACACTGAAGCTTTCTTT.

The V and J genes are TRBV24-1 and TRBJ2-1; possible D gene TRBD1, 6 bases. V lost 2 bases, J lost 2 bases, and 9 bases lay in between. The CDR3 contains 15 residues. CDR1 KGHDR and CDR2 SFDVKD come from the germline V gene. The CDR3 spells CATSDSDRTYNEQFF. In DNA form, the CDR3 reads TGTGCCACCAGTGATTCCGACAGGACCTACAATGAGCAGTTCTTC.

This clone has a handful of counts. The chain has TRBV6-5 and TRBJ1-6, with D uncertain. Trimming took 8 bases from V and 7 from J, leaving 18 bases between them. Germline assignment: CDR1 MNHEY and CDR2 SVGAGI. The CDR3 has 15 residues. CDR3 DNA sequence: TGTGCCAGCCGGTTATTTAAAACCGGGAATTCACCCCTCCACTTT. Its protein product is CASRLFKTGNSPLHF.